The 32 T cell receptor beta chains below were found in one sample sequenced in a study of cytomegalovirus exposure and HLA in healthy donors. The PCR ran on 60 Vbeta and 13 Jbeta primers. Repertoires were generated with immunoSEQ multiplex PCR, while TCRdb's copy carries only in-frame clones and drops some. This sample has 100,000 to 150,000 clones, with approximately 80% found just once. The specimen was PBMCs. These receptors originate from a woman aged 55-70 years in good health and CMV-seronegative.

V gene TRBV11-2 combines with J gene TRBJ2-7; tentative D call: TRBD1 (6 bases). Germline V CDR1 and CDR2: SGHAT, FQNNGV. V lost 1 base and J lost 1, with 11 bases in between. The CDR3 spans 15 residues. Written as DNA, the CDR3 is TGTGCCAGCAGCTTAGGGGGGCACCGGTCCTACGAGCAGTACTTC. Residues: CASSLGGHRSYEQYF.

V is TRBV28 and J is TRBJ2-7, with a weak D call TRBD1 (6 bases). The CDR3 runs to 15 residues. Germline V gives CDR1 MDHEN, CDR2 SYDVKM. V lost 7 bases to trimming and J lost 3 bases, with 19 bases between them. CDR3 nucleotide sequence: TGTGCCAGCAATTCTGGGGGCCAGGGCATCTACGAGCAGTACTTC. This codes for CASNSGGQGIYEQYF.

This clone was seen only a few times. The chain links TRBV30 to TRBJ1-3; no definite D call. Germline values: CDR1 GTSNPN, CDR2 SVGIG (reference sequence). The CDR3 has 12 amino acids. Trimming took off 3 bases at V and 0 bases at J, with 3 bases between the two ends. This chain's CDR3 is CAWRSSGNTIYF. DNA of the CDR3: TGTGCCTGGAGGAGCTCTGGAAACACCATATATTTT.

This chain uses TRBV18 with TRBJ2-4; 10 nucleotides align to TRBD1. This CDR3 has 16 residues. CDR1 is KGHSH, CDR2 LQKENI, per germline. Germline trimming cut 3 bases from V and 1 base from J; bases unmatched to any gene: 3. CDR3 loop: CASSPTGGAAKNIQYF. DNA for the CDR3: TGTGCCAGCTCACCGACAGGGGGCGCTGCCAAAAACATTCAGTACTTC.

The V and J genes are TRBV7-8 and TRBJ1-1, with 7 bases matching TRBD1. Trimming at V came to 5 bases and at J to 8 bases, leaving 17 bases not matched to a gene. This CDR3 contains 16 residues. CDR1 is SGHVS and CDR2 is FQNEAQ in the germline V gene. The CDR3 DNA follows: TGTGCCAGCAGCCAAACAGGGGTGCCGGCGATGGGAGAAGCTTTCTTT. Its translation: CASSQTGVPAMGEAFF.

The chain has TRBV7-8 and TRBJ1-4; D unresolved. V was clipped by 6 bases and J by 10 bases, with 15 bases between them. The germline V gene has CDR1 SGHVS and CDR2 FQNEAQ. The CDR3 is 13 amino acids. The CDR3 DNA is TGTGCCAGCAGGCGGCAGCAGACGGGAAAACTGTTTTTT. The encoded protein is CASRRQQTGKLFF. Filled out from reference TRBV7-8 and TRBJ1-4, the complete variable domain reads GAGVSQSPRYKVAKRGQDVALRCDPISGHVSLFWYQQALGQGPEFLTYFQNEAQLDKSGLPSDRFFAERPEGSVSTLKIQRTQQEDSAVYLCASRRQQTGKLFFGSGTQLSVL.

The sample holds a few counts of this clone. This chain connects TRBV5-8 to TRBJ1-5; 8 nucleotides align to TRBD1. Germline V gene data show CDR1 as SGHTS and CDR2 as YDEGEE. Trimming cost V 0 bases and J 5 bases; bases outside gene matches: 4. The CDR3 length is 15 residues. CDR3 nucleotide sequence: TGTGCCAGCAGCTTGGGGACAGGGAAGGATCAGCCCCAGCATTTT. Amino acid sequence: CASSLGTGKDQPQHF.

The rearrangement joins TRBV11-2 to TRBJ2-1; 7 bases are shared with TRBD1. The V gene end was trimmed by 1 base and the J gene end by 2 bases; junction bases not matched to a gene: 2. The germline V gene encodes CDR1 SGHAT and CDR2 FQNNGV. There are 15 residues in the CDR3. CDR3 sequence (DNA): TGTGCCAGCAGCTTAGGTACAGGGGCCTACAATGAGCAGTTCTTC. It is translated as CASSLGTGAYNEQFF. The full variable domain, its missing parts supplied by reference TRBV11-2 and TRBJ2-1, is EAGVAQSPRYKIIEKRQSVAFWCNPISGHATLYWYQQILGQGPKLLIQFQNNGVVDDSQLPKDRFSAERLKGVDSTLKIQPAKLEDSAVYLCASSLGTGAYNEQFFGPGTRLTVL.

This clone turned up a few times. The chain carries TRBV7-8 and TRBJ1-2; 11 positions agree with TRBD1. The CDR3 contains 18 residues. From germline, CDR1 is SGHVS and CDR2 FQNEAQ. The trim removed 1 base at V and 5 bases at J, leaving 12 bases unmatched. CDR3 residues: CASSLVGTGGRGSYGYTF. The DNA for the CDR3 is TGTGCCAGCAGCTTAGTGGGGACAGGGGGAAGGGGTAGTTATGGCTACACCTTC.

The V call is TRBV28, the J call TRBJ1-3; 7 nucleotides line up with TRBD1. The V and J ends lost 5 bases and 3 bases, in that order; junction bases with no gene match: 16. This CDR3 spans 18 amino acids. Germline V gene sequence: CDR1 MDHEN, CDR2 SYDVKM. The CDR3 is CASSGSLHTGAGGNTIYF. The CDR3 region has the DNA TGTGCCAGCAGTGGGTCCTTGCACACAGGGGCCGGTGGAAACACCATATATTTT. Together with reference TRBV28 and TRBJ1-3, the CDR3 gives the full variable domain: DVKVTQSSRYLVKRTGEKVFLECVQDMDHENMFWYRQDPGLGLRLIYFSYDVKMKEKGDIPEGYSVSREKKERFSLILESASTNQTSMYLCASSGSLHTGAGGNTIYFGEGSWLTVV.

The chain has TRBV2 and TRBJ2-4; 9 bases fit TRBD2. V shed 6 bases, J shed 1 base, and the junction held 10 bases outside the gene matches. CDR3 length: 17 amino acids. Germline assignment: CDR1 SNHLY and CDR2 FYNNEI. The CDR3 here is CASRARGGTAAKNIQYF. For the CDR3, the DNA is TGTGCCAGCAGGGCGCGGGGGGGGACAGCGGCCAAAAACATTCAGTACTTC.

This sequence joins TRBV2 and TRBJ2-5, with 9 bases fitting TRBD1. Trimming took 4 bases from V and 6 from J; bases not matched to a gene: 6. Germline V lookup: CDR1 SNHLY, CDR2 FYNNEI. This CDR3 spans 14 amino acids. The DNA for the CDR3 is TGTGCCAGCAGTGCGGGACAGGGAATTCAGACCCAGTACTTC. Translated, it gives CASSAGQGIQTQYF. Together with reference TRBV2 and TRBJ2-5, the CDR3 gives the full variable domain: EPEVTQTPSHQVTQMGQEVILRCVPISNHLYFYWYRQILGQKVEFLVSFYNNEISEKSEIFDDQFSVERPDGSNFTLKIRSTKLEDSAMYFCASSAGQGIQTQYFGPGTRLLVL.

This clone appeared a few times. This chain connects TRBV28 to TRBJ1-3; tentative D call: TRBD1 (5 bases). Trimming removed 3 bases from V and 2 bases from J, with 11 bases in between. CDR3 length: 15 amino acids. Germline CDR1 reads MDHEN; CDR2 reads SYDVKM. Here the CDR3 reads CASSFGGSTGNTIYF. The CDR3 DNA is TGTGCCAGCAGTTTCGGGGGTTCTACTGGAAACACCATATATTTT.

The CDR3 coding sequence is TGTGCCAGCAGCTTTCGGGGGACCTACGAGCAGTACTTC. It translates to CASSFRGTYEQYF. The V call is TRBV5-4, the J call TRBJ2-7; possible D gene TRBD2, 6 bases. CDR3 length: 13 amino acids. V lost 2 bases and J 2 bases, leaving 8 bases between the germline ends. The germline gives CDR1 SGHNT, CDR2 YYREEE (reference sequence).

The chain carries TRBV15 and TRBJ2-7, with D maybe TRBD1 (6 bases). V lost 2 bases and J 2 bases, leaving 16 bases between the germline ends. Looked up from germline, CDR1 is LNHNV and CDR2 is YYDKDF (reference sequence). This CDR3 has 16 residues. The CDR3 region is CATSRHSLDSTYEQYF. DNA of the CDR3: TGTGCCACCAGCAGACACTCCCTGGACAGTACCTACGAGCAGTACTTC.

The genes are TRBV7-9 and TRBJ2-7, with a tentative D call TRBD2 (5 bases). V was cut by 5 bases and J by 1 base, with 12 bases left in between. This CDR3 has 14 residues. The germline V gene has CDR1 SEHNR and CDR2 FQNEAQ (reference sequence). CDR3 sequence (DNA): TGTGCCAGCAGCCGCGAGGGCAGATCCTACGAGCAGTACTTC. It specifies CASSREGRSYEQYF.

The chain joins TRBV10-1 to TRBJ2-7; D is possibly TRBD2 (5 bases). CDR1 and CDR2 (germline): WNHNN, SYGVQD (reference sequence). CDR3 length: 15 amino acids. V was shortened by 3 bases and J by 7 bases, with 19 bases between the two germline ends. The CDR3 region has the DNA TGCGCCAGCAGTGAAATAGGCGACGTCCCGGGAGAGCAGTACTTC. The encoded protein is CASSEIGDVPGEQYF.

The chain carries TRBV4-1 and TRBJ1-2; 9 positions match TRBD1. V shed 2 bases and J 8 bases; nucleotides not matched to a gene: 6. CDR3 length: 14 residues. Germline CDR1 reads MGHRA; CDR2 reads YSYEKL. CDR3 sequence (DNA): TGCGCCAGCAGCCAACCGGGACAGGGCACCGGCTACACCTTC. This translates into CASSQPGQGTGYTF.

The rearrangement links TRBV6-4 to TRBJ1-5; D ambiguous. The V gene lost 4 bases and the J gene lost 4 bases, with 8 bases spanning the gap. CDR3 length: 13 residues. Germline V gene data show CDR1 as MRHNA and CDR2 as SNTAGT. The CDR3 bases are TGTGCCAGCAGTGTAGAGCCGAATCAGCCCCAGCATTTT. It codes for CASSVEPNQPQHF.

The chain is built from TRBV12-5 and TRBJ2-7, with TRBD2 identical over 14 bases. In germline, CDR1 is LGHNT, CDR2 FRNRAP. This CDR3 contains 18 residues. Here the CDR3 DNA reads TGTGCAATCAATCCGGGACTAGCGGGAGCATCGGTTATATACGAGCAGTACTTC. This gives the protein CAINPGLAGASVIYEQYF.

Only a few counts were recorded for this clone. The gene calls are TRBV27 and TRBJ2-3; TRBD2 matches at 9 bases. V lost 2 bases to trimming and J lost 7 bases; unmatched junction nucleotides: 13. This CDR3 spans 17 amino acids. The germline gives CDR1 MNHEY, CDR2 SMNVEV (reference sequence). Here the CDR3 reads CASSLARRLAEPHTQYF. Here the CDR3 DNA reads TGTGCCAGCAGTTTAGCCCGTCGACTAGCGGAGCCGCATACGCAGTATTTT.

The chain links TRBV5-1 to TRBJ2-3, with 7 bases fitting TRBD2. This CDR3 is 16 amino acids long. Germline trimming cut 9 bases from V and 2 bases from J; bases unmatched to any gene: 15. The germline gives CDR1 SGHRS, CDR2 YFSETQ. The CDR3 reads CATKSGLAADTDTQYF. The CDR3 DNA follows: TGCGCCACCAAGTCGGGGCTAGCGGCAGACACAGATACGCAGTATTTT.

This rearrangement joins TRBV29-1 to TRBJ1-1, with 8 bases matching TRBD1. V shed 3 bases and J 5 bases; nucleotides not matched to a gene: 11. This CDR3 is built from 15 residues. Germline assignment: CDR1 SQVTM and CDR2 ANQGSEA. The CDR3 DNA is TGCAGCGTTGACCCCTTTCGACAGGGGAGGACTGAAGCTTTCTTT. It encodes CSVDPFRQGRTEAFF.

The gene calls are TRBV5-4 and TRBJ2-3; D gene uncertain. There are 15 residues in the CDR3. V gave up 4 bases and J gave up 4 bases, with 16 bases separating them. From germline, CDR1 is SGHNT and CDR2 YYREEE (reference sequence). The CDR3 DNA is TGTGCCAGCAGCCTCGAATCCAGTTCGTCAGATACGCAGTATTTT. It codes for CASSLESSSSDTQYF.

The rearrangement links TRBV7-6 to TRBJ1-4, with D perhaps TRBD1 (6 bases). In germline, CDR1 is SGHVS, CDR2 FNYEAQ. The CDR3 consists of 14 residues. The V end was cut by 5 bases, the J end by 7 bases, with 14 bases between. The DNA of the CDR3 is TGTGCCAGCAGCGCCATCCAGGGGTCTGAAAAACTGTTTTTT. Amino acids: CASSAIQGSEKLFF.

The chain couples TRBV6-5 to TRBJ2-1, with D unresolved. This CDR3 comprises 16 residues. Trimming stripped 3 bases from V and 3 bases from J, with 15 bases between. Germline loops: CDR1 MNHEY, CDR2 SVGAGI. CDR3 residues: CASSYRLRSRYNEQFF. CDR3 in DNA: TGTGCCAGCAGTTATCGACTGAGGTCGCGCTACAATGAGCAGTTCTTC.

This clone has only one observation. The J gene is TRBJ2-7, the V gene TRBV7-3; TRBD1 matches at 9 bases. The CDR3 has 14 residues. V gave up 3 bases and J gave up 3 bases; unmatched junction bases: 3. The germline V gene has CDR1 SGHTA and CDR2 FQGTGA. The DNA of the CDR3 is TGTGCCAGCAGCTTGGGACAGGGAAACTACGAGCAGTACTTC. It yields the protein CASSLGQGNYEQYF.

The J gene is TRBJ2-7, the V gene TRBV9; D might be TRBD2 (5 bases). Germline CDR1 is SGDLS and CDR2 is YYNGEE. Trimming pared 3 bases from V and 7 bases from J, leaving 17 bases between. This CDR3 region has 14 residues. For the CDR3, the DNA is TGTGCCAGCAGCGCCGGACCCGCCACGGGGGAGCAGTACTTC. As protein: CASSAGPATGEQYF.

CDR3 DNA: TGTGCCAGCAGCTCCCAACCGAGCTCCTACGAGCAGTACTTC. Translation gives CASSSQPSSYEQYF. V is TRBV7-2 and J is TRBJ2-7; D is ambiguous. Trimming shortened V by 4 bases and J by 0 bases, and 10 bases separated the two germline ends. This CDR3 spans 14 amino acids. Germline V gene lookup returns CDR1 SGHTA and CDR2 FQGNSA.

This clone has just a few counts. The gene calls are TRBV19 and TRBJ1-2; D might be TRBD1 (5 bases). The germline V and J ends were trimmed by 3 bases and 6 bases, with 17 bases remaining between them. The CDR3 loop spans 15 amino acids. Germline CDR1 is LNHDA and CDR2 is SQIVND (reference sequence). CDR3 DNA sequence: TGTGCCAGTAGTATTGGCCCAGGGAGGGGCAATGGCTACACCTTC. It codes for CASSIGPGRGNGYTF.

This clone has only one observation. V usage is TRBV7-2 and J usage is TRBJ1-2; TRBD1 agrees at 9 bases. Per the germline V gene, CDR1 is SGHTA and CDR2 is FQGNSA. This CDR3 has 16 amino acids. The ends lost 4 bases at V and 6 bases at J; junction bases unmatched: 12. The CDR3 loop is CASSSARGQGSNGYTF. Here the CDR3 DNA reads TGTGCCAGCAGCTCCGCAAGGGGACAGGGCTCGAATGGCTACACCTTC.

The V call is TRBV14, the J call TRBJ1-4, with D perhaps matching TRBD1 (5 bases). Trimming left V 0 bases short and J 9 bases short, with 32 bases between. This CDR3 is 21 amino acids long. Germline values: CDR1 SGHDN, CDR2 FVKESK. CDR3 coding DNA: TGTGCCAGCAGCCAAGAAGAATACGACCGAGATAGACGGCCGAAGGGGAAAAAACTGTTTTTT. Residues: CASSQEEYDRDRRPKGKKLFF.